The 32 T cell receptor beta chains in this list originate from one sample, sequenced in a study of blood T cell repertoires in COVID-19. TCRdb's table, derived via immunoSEQ multiplex PCR, lists solely in-frame clones and lacks some. Here the sample spans approximately 200,000 clones, around 80% being singletons. The sequenced sample was peripheral blood. Source of these receptors: a woman aged 55-69 years who had recovered from COVID-19.

V gene TRBV7-9 combines with J gene TRBJ1-1, with a weak D call TRBD1 (6 bases). The germline V gene encodes CDR1 SEHNR and CDR2 FQNEAQ (reference sequence). CDR3 length equals 14 residues. Trimming shortened V by 1 base and J by 4 bases, and 10 bases separated the two germline ends. The CDR3 nucleotides are TGTGCCAGCAGCTTAGTAACCAGGGGCACTGAAGCTTTCTTT. Protein: CASSLVTRGTEAFF.

The chain combines TRBV5-5 with TRBJ2-2; tentative D call: TRBD1 (6 bases). The CDR3 sequence is 15 residues long. Between the trimmed V and J ends, which lost 2 bases and 1 base, there was a span of 9 bases. CDR1 is SGHKS and CDR2 is YYEKEE in the germline V gene (reference sequence). The CDR3 region is CASSFARGNTGELFF. CDR3 coding DNA: TGTGCCAGCAGCTTCGCCAGGGGGAACACCGGGGAGCTGTTTTTT.

This chain joins TRBV19 and TRBJ2-5; TRBD2 is a possible D gene (6 bases). The length of the CDR3 is 15 residues. Germline lookup yields CDR1 LNHDA and CDR2 SQIVND (reference sequence). The V end was cut by 4 bases, the J end by 3 bases, with 15 bases between. The CDR3 is CASSTRLGLEETQYF. Here the CDR3 DNA reads TGTGCCAGTAGTACCAGACTAGGCCTGGAAGAGACCCAGTACTTC.

This chain joins TRBV11-3 and TRBJ2-2; 7 nucleotides align to TRBD1. The CDR3 covers 14 residues. J gave up 6 bases and V 4 bases, and 5 bases lay outside the gene matches. Germline V gene sequence: CDR1 SGHNT, CDR2 YENEEA. The CDR3 reads CASSSTGLAGELFF. In nucleotides, the CDR3 is TGTGCCAGCAGCTCGACAGGGCTGGCCGGGGAGCTGTTTTTT.

This clone has a single count. The chain links TRBV27 to TRBJ1-1; no firm D call. The ends were cut back, 3 bases at V and 7 bases at J, with 21 bases in the middle. Germline lookup yields CDR1 MNHEY and CDR2 SMNVEV (reference sequence). The CDR3 covers 16 residues. CDR3: CASSFYYTGGLVEAFF. The DNA for the CDR3 is TGTGCCAGCAGTTTTTATTATACTGGAGGGTTGGTTGAAGCTTTCTTT.

J is TRBJ1-2 and V is TRBV10-2; a possible D gene is TRBD1 (5 bases). CDR1 and CDR2 from the germline V gene are WSHSY and SAAADI. V dropped 3 bases and J dropped 5 bases, with 10 bases sitting between them. The CDR3 runs to 13 residues. As DNA, the CDR3 is TGCGCCAGCAGTGAAAGGGGCGGATATGGCTACACCTTC. Translated: CASSERGGYGYTF.

This clone showed up many times. The gene calls are TRBV2 and TRBJ2-1; 7 nucleotides line up with TRBD1. The germline gives CDR1 SNHLY, CDR2 FYNNEI. Trimming took 3 bases from V and 9 from J; bases not matched to a gene: 8. The length of the CDR3 is 14 residues. The CDR3 spells CASSDMVQGIEQFF. In nucleotides, the CDR3 is TGTGCCAGCAGTGACATGGTACAGGGGATTGAGCAGTTCTTC.

The sample holds one count of this clone. J is TRBJ2-7 and V is TRBV6-2 or TRBV6-3, with D unresolved. V was pared by 5 bases and J by 4 bases, with 12 bases between. CDR3 size: 13 residues. Looked up from germline, CDR1 is MNHEY and CDR2 is SVGEGT. DNA for the CDR3: TGTGCCAGCAGTCTGGGCCCCCGTTACGAGCAGTACTTC. Translation gives CASSLGPRYEQYF.

This clone has just one count. V gene TRBV14 combines with J gene TRBJ2-1, with 10 bases that match TRBD2. The junction had 8 bases not matched to a gene; V was cut back by 4 bases and J by 8 bases. CDR3 size: 15 residues. CDR1 SGHDN and CDR2 FVKESK come from the germline V gene. Here the CDR3 reads CASSRSSGGADEQFF. DNA of the CDR3: TGTGCCAGCAGCCGATCCAGCGGGGGGGCCGATGAGCAGTTCTTC.

This clone was picked up a small number of times. The rearrangement uses TRBV7-2 and TRBJ1-2, with D unresolved. The CDR3 runs 14 residues. Trimming took 3 bases from V and 1 from J, leaving 9 bases between them. Per germline, CDR1 SGHTA and CDR2 FQGNSA. CDR3 region: CASSFVPVNYGYTF. CDR3 nucleotides: TGTGCCAGCAGCTTTGTCCCTGTTAACTATGGCTACACCTTC.

This clone was counted only a few times. The chain uses TRBV11-3 and TRBJ2-5; 8 bases fit TRBD1. CDR1 SGHNT and CDR2 YENEEA come from the germline V gene. The J segment lost 1 base and the V segment lost 5 bases, leaving 3 bases of the junction unmatched. CDR3 length: 14 amino acids. The CDR3 protein is CASSPGQGQETQYF. Written as DNA, the CDR3 is TGTGCCAGCAGCCCCGGACAGGGCCAAGAGACCCAGTACTTC.

This chain joins TRBV6-2 or TRBV6-3 and TRBJ1-2, with TRBD1 matching over 7 bases. The CDR3 contains 13 residues. CDR1 MNHEY and CDR2 SVGEGT come from the germline V gene. V shed 5 bases, J shed 8 bases, and the junction held 8 bases outside the gene matches. DNA for the CDR3: TGTGCCAGCAGTGCCCGGGACAGCGTCGGCTACACCTTC. Residues: CASSARDSVGYTF.

The V and J genes are TRBV7-8 and TRBJ1-6; D gene uncertain. The CDR3 loop spans 13 amino acids. CDR1 SGHVS and CDR2 FQNEAQ come from the germline V gene. Between the trimmed V and J ends, which lost 1 base and 6 bases, there was a span of 4 bases. The CDR3 bases are TGTGCCAGCAGCTTAGTCCGTAATTCACCCCTCCACTTT. This sequence encodes CASSLVRNSPLHF.

The rearrangement links TRBV5-1 to TRBJ2-7; the match to TRBD1 covers 7 bases. The ends lost 2 bases at V and 0 bases at J; junction bases unmatched: 2. This CDR3 has 14 residues. Germline V lookup: CDR1 SGHRS, CDR2 YFSETQ. The CDR3 nucleotides are TGCGCCAGCAGCTTACAGGGGACCTCCTACGAGCAGTACTTC. Translating it yields CASSLQGTSYEQYF.

This rearrangement joins TRBV29-1 to TRBJ1-2, with 10 bases matching TRBD1. Germline CDR1 reads SQVTM; CDR2 reads ANQGSEA. With 3 bases clipped from V and 5 bases from J, the junction kept 6 bases outside the gene matches. The CDR3 has 14 residues. The CDR3 protein is CSVDGSGQGYGYTF. The CDR3 nucleotides are TGCAGCGTTGATGGGTCGGGACAGGGGTATGGCTACACCTTC.

This clone turned up a few times. This chain joins TRBV5-1 and TRBJ1-1, with 7 bases matching TRBD1. J lost 4 bases, V lost 3 bases, and 6 bases had no gene match. The germline gives CDR1 SGHRS, CDR2 YFSETQ. The CDR3 has 14 residues. Here the CDR3 reads CASSSDRVATEAFF. CDR3 nucleotides: TGCGCCAGCAGCTCCGACAGGGTGGCCACTGAAGCTTTCTTT.

For the CDR3, the DNA is TGTGCCACCAGCGCTCGTCCCGGGACACTGAACTATGGCTACACCTTC. It is translated as CATSARPGTLNYGYTF. The rearrangement links TRBV15 to TRBJ1-2; TRBD1 is a possible D gene (6 bases). Germline assignment: CDR1 LNHNV and CDR2 YYDKDF (reference sequence). The CDR3 runs to 16 residues. The germline V and J ends were trimmed by 5 bases and 2 bases, with 18 bases remaining between them.

The chain combines TRBV19 with TRBJ2-7; TRBD1 matches 9 bases. Germline V gene data show CDR1 as LNHDA and CDR2 as SQIVND (reference sequence). V lost 3 bases to trimming and J lost 5 bases; unmatched junction nucleotides: 5. This CDR3 spans 14 amino acids. The CDR3 region is CASSIRDRADEQYF. The CDR3 nucleotides read TGTGCCAGTAGTATCCGGGACAGGGCGGACGAGCAGTACTTC.

This chain links TRBV3-1 (or the pseudogene TRBV3-2) with TRBJ2-5, with D possibly matching TRBD2 (6 bases). The CDR3 has 14 residues. V lost 1 base and J 2 bases, leaving 8 bases between the germline ends. Germline V CDR1 and CDR2: LGHDT, YNNKEL (reference sequence). The CDR3 bases are TGTGCCAGCAGCCAAGGGGGGGTACAAGAGACCCAGTACTTC. Amino acid sequence: CASSQGGVQETQYF.

This chain links TRBV6-5 with TRBJ1-1; tentatively, D is TRBD1 (6 bases). Trimming stripped 6 bases from V and 1 base from J, with 9 bases between. The CDR3 has 13 amino acids. The germline V gene encodes CDR1 MNHEY and CDR2 SVGAGI. The CDR3 spells CASRDRENTEAFF. CDR3 coding DNA: TGTGCCAGCAGGGACAGAGAGAACACTGAAGCTTTCTTT.

The chain carries TRBV19 and TRBJ1-2; D is unresolved. This CDR3 has 13 residues. Trimming took 0 bases from V and 1 from J, leaving 3 bases between them. The germline gives CDR1 LNHDA, CDR2 SQIVND (reference sequence). The chain's CDR3 is CASSIDSNYGYTF. CDR3 bases: TGTGCCAGTAGTATAGACAGTAACTATGGCTACACCTTC.

The chain recombines TRBV30 with TRBJ1-5; D may be TRBD1 (6 bases). The germline gives CDR1 GTSNPN, CDR2 SVGIG (reference sequence). The V gene lost 5 bases and the J gene lost 5 bases, with 16 bases spanning the gap. The CDR3 covers 14 residues. CDR3 loop: CAWAPGRGHQPQHF. The CDR3 bases are TGTGCCTGGGCCCCAGGCAGGGGTCATCAGCCCCAGCATTTT.

This clone appeared a single time. The J gene is TRBJ2-7, the V gene TRBV6-2 or TRBV6-3; tentatively, D is TRBD1 (6 bases). V was clipped by 6 bases and J by 5 bases, with 20 bases between them. There are 15 residues in the CDR3. Per germline, CDR1 MNHEY and CDR2 SVGEGT. In DNA, the CDR3 is TGTGCCAGCAGCTCCCAAGACAGGTACTATAACGAGCAGTACTTC. This translates into CASSSQDRYYNEQYF.

The chain combines TRBV3-1 (or the pseudogene TRBV3-2) with TRBJ1-2, with unresolved D. The CDR3 is 14 amino acids. CDR1 LGHDT and CDR2 YNNKEL come from the germline V gene (reference sequence). V shed 1 base and J shed 1 base, with 7 bases lying between them. The CDR3 DNA follows: TGTGCCAGCAGCCAAGGGCTCTTTAACTATGGCTACACCTTC. Translation: CASSQGLFNYGYTF.

The chain recombines TRBV7-9 with TRBJ1-2, with a tentative D call TRBD1 (6 bases). The CDR3 has 16 amino acids. Germline CDR1 and CDR2: SEHNR and FQNEAQ (reference sequence). Trimming pared 5 bases from V and 8 bases from J, leaving 24 bases between. The CDR3 bases are TGTGCCAGCAGCCGAAGGGCTCAGGGGAAGATAACGGGCTACACCTTC. This encodes CASSRRAQGKITGYTF.

The chain has TRBV7-3 and TRBJ2-3, with 12 bases aligning to TRBD2. Trimming took 3 bases from V and 4 from J; bases not matched to a gene: 2. Germline CDR1 SGHTA, CDR2 FQGTGA. This CDR3 is 15 amino acids long. The CDR3 DNA reads as TGTGCCAGCAGCTTGACTAGCGGGGGCCCAGATACGCAGTATTTT. Its protein product is CASSLTSGGPDTQYF.

This sequence joins TRBV27 and TRBJ1-6; D is perhaps TRBD1 (6 bases). This CDR3 comprises 14 residues. The V and J ends lost 5 bases and 4 bases respectively, with 9 bases between them. Germline V gene sequence: CDR1 MNHEY, CDR2 SMNVEV (reference sequence). The DNA of the CDR3 is TGTGCCAGCAGTCTGACAGGATATAATTCACCCCTCCACTTT. Its protein product is CASSLTGYNSPLHF.

J is TRBJ1-2 and V is TRBV3-1 (or the pseudogene TRBV3-2), with D possibly matching TRBD1 (6 bases). Germline lookup yields CDR1 LGHDT and CDR2 YNNKEL (reference sequence). The CDR3 consists of 17 residues. V lost 0 bases, J lost 7 bases, and 21 bases lay in between. The CDR3 protein is CASSQDNRARDRGGYTF. DNA of the CDR3: TGTGCCAGCAGCCAAGATAACAGGGCCAGGGATAGAGGTGGCTACACCTTC.

V gene TRBV3-1 (or the pseudogene TRBV3-2) combines with J gene TRBJ2-1, with 15 bases fitting TRBD2. CDR1 LGHDT and CDR2 YNNKEL come from the germline V gene (reference sequence). This CDR3 spans 17 amino acids. The ends lost 3 bases at V and 7 bases at J; junction bases unmatched: 7. CDR3 region: CASSHLLGTSGGNEQFF. The CDR3, as DNA: TGTGCCAGCAGCCACCTCCTCGGGACTAGCGGGGGGAATGAGCAGTTCTTC.

The chain has TRBV27 and TRBJ2-1; 11 nucleotides match TRBD2. The V gene's germline CDR1 is MNHEY and CDR2 SMNVEV (reference sequence). Trimming at V came to 4 bases and at J to 4 bases, leaving 9 bases not matched to a gene. The CDR3 is 17 amino acids. The CDR3 DNA follows: TGTGCCAGCAGTTCCCCTATAGCGGGGGGGCGGTACAATGAGCAGTTCTTC. The encoded protein is CASSSPIAGGRYNEQFF.

The chain combines TRBV10-3 with TRBJ2-2; 7 bases fit TRBD2. There are 15 residues in the CDR3. V shed 6 bases, J shed 0 bases, and the junction held 4 bases outside the gene matches. Germline CDR1 and CDR2: ENHRY and SYGVKD. The CDR3 loop is CAISSGESNTGELFF. The DNA of the CDR3 is TGTGCCATCAGCAGCGGGGAATCGAACACCGGGGAGCTGTTTTTT.

V and J are TRBV5-1 and TRBJ1-1; 7 nucleotides align to TRBD1. V trimming: 4 bases; J trimming: 1 base; junction bases outside the gene matches: 4. The length of the CDR3 is 14 residues. CDR1 is SGHRS and CDR2 is YFSETQ in the germline V gene. In nucleotides, the CDR3 is TGCGCCAGCAGCCCGGGACAGAAGAACACTGAAGCTTTCTTT. This encodes CASSPGQKNTEAFF.